A single sample is the source of the 17 T cell receptor beta chains below, sequenced in a study of regulatory T cells in long-lasting Graves disease. Time point reported: persistent/refractory GD, antithyroid drugs over 5 years with positive TRAb. The TCR library was prepared using RNA isolated from PBMCs. Construction of the TCR beta libraries employed iRepertoire HTBI primers in conjunction with Arm-PCR of CDR3 regions. MiXCR was run by TCRdb on the multiplex PCR reads, yielding one entry per CDR3 protein. Of a few hundred thousand distinct CDR3 sequences listed, approximately 21% were seen once; the top ten hold less than 9%. The sequences come from peripheral blood mononuclear cells (PBMCs), collected when the disease was refractory, from a patient treated with antithyroid drugs. These receptors originate from a female donor with Graves disease.

Turning to this clonotype: Just one base apart from a much larger clone, this may be a read error. The chain joins TRBV6-5 to TRBJ1-2; D may be TRBD1 (6 bases). There are 15 residues in the CDR3. Germline V gene data show CDR1 as MNHEY and CDR2 as SVGAGI. The CDR3 spells CASSYGGQRYYGCTF. The CDR3 coding sequence is TGTGCCAGCAGTTACGGGGGACAAAGATATTATGGCTGCACCTTC.

This sequence joins TRBV7-9 and TRBJ2-7; no clear D. The V and J ends lost 5 bases and 5 bases respectively, with 16 bases between them. Germline CDR1 SEHNR, CDR2 FQNEAQ (reference sequence). The length of the CDR3 is 14 residues. CDR3 nucleotides: TGTGCCAGCAGCACGGCCCTGGGATTCGACGAGCAGTACTTC. It specifies CASSTALGFDEQYF.

The sample holds many counts of this clonotype. The V gene is TRBV5-1, the J gene TRBJ2-7, with 14 bases fitting TRBD2. CDR3 length: 16 residues. The germline V gene has CDR1 SGHRS and CDR2 YFSETQ. Trimming removed 4 bases from V and 5 bases from J; junction bases left unmatched: 8. The DNA of the CDR3 is TGCGCCAGCAGCACGACCGGGACTAGCGGGAGAGACGAGCAGTACTTC. This gives the protein CASSTTGTSGRDEQYF.

At least ten counts were recorded for this clonotype. V and J are TRBV3-1 and TRBJ1-1; D ambiguous. The CDR3 length is 14 residues. In germline, CDR1 is LGHDT, CDR2 YNNKEL (reference sequence). V was clipped by 4 bases and J by 1 base, with 10 bases between them. The CDR3 region is CASSPSDQNTEAFF. The CDR3 bases are TGTGCCAGCAGCCCCAGCGATCAGAACACTGAAGCTTTCTTT.

This clonotype showed up many times. The chain is built from TRBV7-2 and TRBJ2-7; 11 nucleotides line up with TRBD2. This CDR3 has 18 amino acids. Per germline, CDR1 SGHTA and CDR2 FQGNSA. V shed 1 base and J 2 bases; nucleotides not matched to a gene: 10. The CDR3 here is CASSLVPPGLAGAYEQYF. CDR3 bases: TGTGCCAGCAGCTTAGTGCCCCCTGGACTAGCGGGCGCCTACGAGCAGTACTTC.

In its sample, this clonotype was seen a few times. The chain joins TRBV11-2 to TRBJ2-7; 9 bases map to TRBD2. The length of the CDR3 is 15 residues. Germline V gene sequence: CDR1 SGHAT, CDR2 FQNNGV. V dropped 3 bases and J dropped 7; count of bases not matched to a gene: 10. The CDR3 region is CASSFLAGPLGEQYF. In nucleotides, the CDR3 is TGTGCCAGCAGCTTCCTAGCGGGGCCTTTGGGGGAGCAGTACTTC.

This clonotype was observed many times. CDR3 coding DNA: TGTGCCAGCAGTTTGCACGAGTCCTACGAGCAGTACTTC. Amino acid sequence: CASSLHESYEQYF. V usage is TRBV12-3 or TRBV12-4 and J usage is TRBJ2-7; D remains ambiguous. V lost 3 bases and J lost 1, with 7 bases in between. The CDR3 has 13 residues.

The V and J genes are TRBV19 and TRBJ2-7, with D unresolved. Trimming removed 4 bases from V and 3 bases from J, with 10 bases in between. Germline V gene data show CDR1 as LNHDA and CDR2 as SQIVND (reference sequence). This CDR3 region has 13 residues. CDR3 protein: CASSSQSFYEQYF. In DNA form, the CDR3 reads TGTGCCAGTAGTAGCCAGAGTTTCTACGAGCAGTACTTC.

This clonotype was detected ten times or more. The chain uses TRBV11-2 and TRBJ2-7, with a possible D match to TRBD1 (6 bases). Germline V CDR1 and CDR2: SGHAT, FQNNGV. With 4 bases removed from V and 2 bases from J, the gap between germline ends came to 24 bases. The CDR3 sequence is 18 residues long. DNA of the CDR3: TGTGCCAGCAGCTCAAACGTTGCTTTCATGGGGGCCGCCTACGAGCAGTACTTC. Protein: CASSSNVAFMGAAYEQYF.

This clonotype appeared many times. This chain links TRBV12-3 or TRBV12-4 with TRBJ2-7; 10 bases line up with TRBD1. Germline trimming cut 3 bases from V and 6 bases from J; bases unmatched to any gene: 8. The CDR3 loop spans 15 amino acids. Here the CDR3 reads CASSFRTGGVGEQYF. CDR3 nucleotides: TGTGCCAGCAGTTTTAGGACAGGGGGAGTCGGCGAGCAGTACTTC.

This clonotype was counted only a few times. The gene calls are TRBV7-9 and TRBJ2-7; 8 bases align to TRBD1. CDR1 SEHNR and CDR2 FQNEAQ come from the germline V gene (reference sequence). With V trimmed by 2 bases and J by 6 bases, 3 bases remained unmatched. The CDR3 loop spans 13 amino acids. The CDR3 DNA sequence: TGTGCCAGCAGCTTATCAGGGGGCAGCGAGCAGTACTTC. Amino acid sequence: CASSLSGGSEQYF.

At least ten counts were recorded for this clonotype. This chain links TRBV7-2 with TRBJ2-7; D may match TRBD1 or TRBD2 (6 bases each). The CDR3 spans 16 residues. V lost 4 bases to trimming and J lost 2 bases, with 18 bases between them. Looked up from germline, CDR1 is SGHTA and CDR2 is FQGNSA. The CDR3 nucleotides are TGTGCCAGCAGCTCCCCGAAGGGGGGTGGGGCCTACGAGCAGTACTTC. Translation: CASSSPKGGGAYEQYF. Combining the CDR3 with reference TRBV7-2 and TRBJ2-7 gives the whole variable domain GAGVSQSPSNKVTEKGKDVELRCDPISGHTALYWYRQSLGQGLEFLIYFQGNSAPDKSGLPSDRFSAERTGGSVSTLTIQRTQQEDSAVYLCASSSPKGGGAYEQYFGPGTRLTVT.

This clonotype was recorded many times. The chain combines TRBV11-2 with TRBJ1-2; no firm D call. The CDR3 sequence is 11 residues long. Per germline, CDR1 SGHAT and CDR2 FQNNGV. Trimming took 6 bases from V and 8 from J, leaving 10 bases between them. The DNA for the CDR3 is TGTGCCAGCAGTCCAGAGGTGGGCTACACCTTC. Translated: CASSPEVGYTF.

Only a few counts were recorded for this clonotype. The V call is TRBV3-1, the J call TRBJ2-7; TRBD1 aligns across 8 bases. The CDR3 length is 16 residues. After removal of 3 bases from V and 0 bases from J, the junction contained 7 bases not matched to a gene. Germline V gives CDR1 LGHDT, CDR2 YNNKEL (reference sequence). CDR3 in amino acids: CASSHAQGADSYEQYF. The CDR3 DNA reads as TGTGCCAGCAGCCACGCCCAGGGGGCCGACTCCTACGAGCAGTACTTC.

This clonotype was seen more than once but under ten times. V and J are TRBV11-2 and TRBJ1-2, with 9 bases identical to TRBD1. The CDR3 runs to 14 residues. Trimming cost V 5 bases and J 7 bases; bases outside gene matches: 8. The germline V gene encodes CDR1 SGHAT and CDR2 FQNNGV. CDR3 nucleotides: TGTGCCAGCAGCCTACAGGGGGCGGTTGGTGGCTACACCTTC. As protein: CASSLQGAVGGYTF.

The chain has TRBV15 and TRBJ2-2; D perhaps matches TRBD1 (5 bases). Germline CDR1 reads LNHNV; CDR2 reads YYDKDF (reference sequence). V shed 7 bases and J shed 4 bases, with 13 bases lying between them. CDR3 length: 14 amino acids. CDR3: CATTEQGSTGELFF. The CDR3 DNA reads as TGTGCCACCACAGAGCAGGGAAGCACCGGGGAGCTGTTTTTT.

The V and J genes are TRBV7-8 and TRBJ1-1; 8 nucleotides align to TRBD1. Germline V CDR1 and CDR2: SGHVS, FQNEAQ. Trimming took 0 bases from V and 5 from J; bases not matched to a gene: 5. This CDR3 contains 15 residues. The CDR3 is CASSLAGQGSTEAFF. The DNA for the CDR3 is TGTGCCAGCAGCTTAGCTGGACAGGGTTCTACTGAAGCTTTCTTT.